This TCR beta chain was observed in a study of blood T cell repertoires in COVID-19 (dated by TCRdb to about 2020). About the full investigation: Collaborator samples came from the United States, Italy and Spain and covered acute and convalescent phases of COVID-19. The prospective study material was composed of cDNA or gDNA derived from T cells, B-cell-depleted T cells, or PBMCs. The dataset comprised deeply sampled blood TCRbeta repertoires from subjects exposed to, actively infected with, or recovered from COVID-19. A freely available public database, intended as a resource for researchers studying the immune response to SARS-CoV-2, is where the repertoires were released. Samples were obtained from the ongoing ImmuneRACE study (first 160 participants) and from some 1,300 subjects provided by 6 global collaborators. Nearly every sample came with metadata listing a de-identified subject ID, COVID-19 status, age in years and sex. Where available, HLA class I and class II types were obtained from metadata supplied by the sample provider rather than from assay-based typing.

General findings and caveats noted by the study authors: The quantity of clinical and demographic metadata differed by source and by participant and was supplied without curation.

Concerning this clone: The clone's antigen remains unknown. No clone much larger than this one lies a single base away; base qualities are absent.

Whole blood was collected in K2EDTA tubes by collaborating institutions according to the institutions' own protocols. Collaborator samples were shipped for TCRbeta analysis as frozen whole blood, isolated PBMCs, or DNA extracted from either sample type. The immunoSEQ Assay, a bias-controlled multiplex PCR, was used to amplify TCRbeta CDR3 regions from genomic DNA. The authors' analysis ran thus. The number of nucleated cells in each sample was estimated by amplification of reference gene primers within the assay. Sequence reads were collapsed and filtered to measure the absolute abundance of every unique TCRbeta CDR3 rearrangement. For each sample, productive Simpson clonality was calculated as the square root of Simpson's diversity index across productive rearrangements. Imported from immuneACCESS, the table was reduced by TCRdb to in-frame sequences with V and J called. These copies leave out some clones; in studies compared against another copy, an unresolved V gene accounts for under half, and the cause of the remainder is not known. V and J calls and clone size are as listed in that table; D and trimming were resolved from the DNA. For this sample there are roughly 91,000 clones; around 83% appear just once. The ten largest clones capture about 2% of the sample.

Looking up the germline V gene yields CDR1 SGHVS and CDR2 FQNEAQ. Trimming takes 6 bases off V and 5 bases off J; junction bases not matched to a gene: 10. The CDR3 numbers 16 residues from cysteine through phenylalanine. Only the CDR3 DNA is retained, 48 bases long and in frame from the first base. The chain was built from TRBV7-8 and TRBJ2-5; 12 of the junction bases match TRBD2. The clonotype was recovered from a man in his 70s with active or convalescent COVID-19. The sample taken for sequencing was peripheral blood. The CDR3 protein sequence reads: CASRDTSGGFVETQYF. The DNA is as follows: TGTGCCAGCAGAGATACTAGCGGGGGGTTTGTGGAGACCCAGTACTTC. When the CDR3 is completed using the reference TRBV7-8 and TRBJ2-5 genes on either side, the full variable domain is GAGVSQSPRYKVAKRGQDVALRCDPISGHVSLFWYQQALGQGPEFLTYFQNEAQLDKSGLPSDRFFAERPEGSVSTLKIQRTQQEDSAVYLCASRDTSGGFVETQYFGPGTRLLVL.